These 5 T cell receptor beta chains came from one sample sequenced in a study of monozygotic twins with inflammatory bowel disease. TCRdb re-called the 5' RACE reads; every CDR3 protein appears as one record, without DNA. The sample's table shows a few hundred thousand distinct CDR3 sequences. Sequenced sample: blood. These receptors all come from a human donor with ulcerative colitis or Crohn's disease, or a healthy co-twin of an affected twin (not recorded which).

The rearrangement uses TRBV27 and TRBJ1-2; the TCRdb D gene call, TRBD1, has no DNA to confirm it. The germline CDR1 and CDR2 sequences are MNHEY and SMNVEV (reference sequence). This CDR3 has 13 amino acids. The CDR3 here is CASSPGTGGDYTF.

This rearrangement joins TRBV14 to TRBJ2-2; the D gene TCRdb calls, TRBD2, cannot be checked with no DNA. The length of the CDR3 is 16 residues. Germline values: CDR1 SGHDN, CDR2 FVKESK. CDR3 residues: CASRLGGRPFTGELFF.

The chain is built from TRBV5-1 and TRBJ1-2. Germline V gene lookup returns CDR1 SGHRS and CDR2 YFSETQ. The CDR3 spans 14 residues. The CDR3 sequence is CASSLRPDDYGYTF.

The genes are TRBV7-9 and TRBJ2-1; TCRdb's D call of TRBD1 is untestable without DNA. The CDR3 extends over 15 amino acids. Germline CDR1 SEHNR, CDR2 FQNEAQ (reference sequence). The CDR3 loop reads CASSLAGGKYNEQFF.

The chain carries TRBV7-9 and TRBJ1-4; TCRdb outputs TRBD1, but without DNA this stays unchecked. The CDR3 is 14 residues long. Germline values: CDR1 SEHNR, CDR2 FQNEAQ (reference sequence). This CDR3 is CASSFGHVDEKLFF.